What follows describes a single T cell receptor beta chain. TCRdb keeps only in-frame clones here, not all; method: immunoSEQ multiplex PCR. This sample carries 380,000 or so clones, roughly 86% of them seen once, and the ten largest clones take 1.3%. This record comes from a study of blood T cell repertoires in COVID-19. The wider study: T cells, B-cell-depleted T cells, or PBMCs supplied cDNA or gDNA.

The V and J ends lost 3 bases and 0 bases respectively, with 5 bases between them. Germline CDR1 and CDR2: SQVTM and ANQGSEA. The CDR3 has 12 amino acids. The material sequenced was PBMCs or T cells enriched from blood (not recorded which). The source of this sequence is a man between 25 and 39 years old who had recovered from COVID-19. The J gene is TRBJ1-1, the V gene TRBV29-1, with D unresolved. The CDR3 nucleotides read TGCAGCGTTGAGTCAGTGAACACTGAAGCTTTCTTT. It is translated as CSVESVNTEAFF.